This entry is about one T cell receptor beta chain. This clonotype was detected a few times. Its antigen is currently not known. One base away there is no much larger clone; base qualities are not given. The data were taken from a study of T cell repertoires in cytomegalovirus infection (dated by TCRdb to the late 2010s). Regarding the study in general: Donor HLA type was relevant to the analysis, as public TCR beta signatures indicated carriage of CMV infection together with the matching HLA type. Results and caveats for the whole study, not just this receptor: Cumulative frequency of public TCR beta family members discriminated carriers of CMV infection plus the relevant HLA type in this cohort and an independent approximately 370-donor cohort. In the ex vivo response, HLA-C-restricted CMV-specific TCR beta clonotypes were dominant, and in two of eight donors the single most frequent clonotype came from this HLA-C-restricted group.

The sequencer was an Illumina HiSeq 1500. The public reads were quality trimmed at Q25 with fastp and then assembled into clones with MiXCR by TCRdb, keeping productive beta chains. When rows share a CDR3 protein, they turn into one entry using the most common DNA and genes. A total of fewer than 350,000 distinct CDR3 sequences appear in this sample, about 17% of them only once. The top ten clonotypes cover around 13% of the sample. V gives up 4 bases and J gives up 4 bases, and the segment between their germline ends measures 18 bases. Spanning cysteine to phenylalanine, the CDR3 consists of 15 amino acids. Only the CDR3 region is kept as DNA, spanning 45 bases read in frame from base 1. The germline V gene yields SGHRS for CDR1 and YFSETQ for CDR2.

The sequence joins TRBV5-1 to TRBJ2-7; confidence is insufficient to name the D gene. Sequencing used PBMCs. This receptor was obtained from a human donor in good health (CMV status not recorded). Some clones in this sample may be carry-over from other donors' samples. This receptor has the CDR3 CASSPDDMSPYEQYF. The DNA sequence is TGCGCCAGCAGCCCGGACGATATGTCCCCGTACGAGCAGTACTTC.